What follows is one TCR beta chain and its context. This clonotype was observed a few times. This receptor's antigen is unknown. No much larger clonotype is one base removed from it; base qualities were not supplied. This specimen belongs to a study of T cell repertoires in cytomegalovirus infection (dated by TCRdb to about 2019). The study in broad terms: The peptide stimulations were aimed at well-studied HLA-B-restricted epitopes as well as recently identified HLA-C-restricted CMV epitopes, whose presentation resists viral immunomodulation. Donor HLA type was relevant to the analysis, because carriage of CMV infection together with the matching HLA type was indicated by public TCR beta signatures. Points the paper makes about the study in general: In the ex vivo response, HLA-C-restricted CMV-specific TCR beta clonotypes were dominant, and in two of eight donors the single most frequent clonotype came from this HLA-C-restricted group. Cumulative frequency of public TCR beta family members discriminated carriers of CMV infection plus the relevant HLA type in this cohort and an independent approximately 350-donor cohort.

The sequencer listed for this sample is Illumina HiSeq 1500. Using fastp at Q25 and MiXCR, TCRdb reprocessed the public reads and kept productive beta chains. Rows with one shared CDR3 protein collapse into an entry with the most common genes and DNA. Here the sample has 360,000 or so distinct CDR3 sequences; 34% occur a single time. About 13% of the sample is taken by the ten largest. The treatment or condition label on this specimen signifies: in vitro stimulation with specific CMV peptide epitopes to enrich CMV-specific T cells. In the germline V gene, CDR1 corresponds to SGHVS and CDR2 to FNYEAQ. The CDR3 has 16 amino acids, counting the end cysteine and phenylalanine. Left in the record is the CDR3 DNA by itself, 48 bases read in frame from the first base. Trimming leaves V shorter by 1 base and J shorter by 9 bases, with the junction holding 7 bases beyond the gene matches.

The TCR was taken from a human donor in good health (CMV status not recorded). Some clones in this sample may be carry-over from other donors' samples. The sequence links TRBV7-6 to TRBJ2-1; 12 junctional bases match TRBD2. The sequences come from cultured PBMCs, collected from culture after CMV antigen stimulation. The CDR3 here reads CASSLGLAGEASEQFF. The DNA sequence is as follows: TGTGCCAGCAGCTTAGGACTAGCGGGAGAAGCTAGTGAGCAGTTCTTC.